These 2 T cell receptor beta chains were sequenced from one sample in a study of T cells after yellow fever vaccination. TCRdb re-called the 5' RACE reads through MiXCR, storing one row per CDR3 protein. The data show 200,000 to 300,000 distinct CDR3 sequences, 10% to 15% seen once. The sequences come from CD4+ T cells sorted from PBMCs, collected 45 days after the yellow fever booster vaccination. The source of these receptors is a young man who received the YFV17D yellow fever vaccine.

This clonotype showed up just a few times. The V and J genes are TRBV5-1 and TRBJ2-7; TRBD1 matches 9 bases. In germline, CDR1 is SGHRS, CDR2 YFSETQ. CDR3 size: 15 residues. V dropped 7 bases and J dropped 1; count of bases not matched to a gene: 9. The CDR3 spells CASSRGQGISYEQYF. Here the CDR3 DNA reads TGCGCCAGCTCGAGAGGACAGGGGATATCCTACGAGCAGTACTTC.

This clonotype was seen ten or more times. The chain has TRBV29-1 and TRBJ2-3; TRBD1 matches at 8 bases. V shed 7 bases, J shed 7 bases, and the junction held 10 bases outside the gene matches. The V gene's germline CDR1 is SQVTM and CDR2 ANQGSEA. This CDR3 spans 13 amino acids. The CDR3 reads CSAGGQGGNTQYF. In DNA form, the CDR3 reads TGCAGCGCCGGTGGACAGGGAGGAAATACGCAGTATTTT.